This TCR beta chain was documented in a study of shared clonotypes between healthy human individuals. Study-level findings and limits: Roughly 5% of naive CD4 clonotypes were shared across four donors.

A note on this clone: Its target is unknown.

The CDR3 has 14 residues. V lost 1 base and J lost 11, with 18 bases in between. Germline-derived CDR1 and CDR2 are SEHNR and FQNEAQ (reference sequence). Using immunoSEQ multiplex PCR, the repertoire was profiled, and TCRdb retains in-frame clones only, with some absent. The profile shows hundreds of thousands of clones, around 96% of them singletons. Cells designated naive CD8 were CD45RO-negative and were positively selected for CCR7, with terminally differentiated effector memory CD45RA+ cells excluded. Sequencing input: naive CD8+ T cells sorted from blood. This TCR was sampled from a woman aged 25 to 45 in good health. The chain recombines TRBV7-9 with TRBJ2-7; tentatively, D is TRBD2 (6 bases). CDR3 bases: TGTGCCAGCAGCTTAGATGTCACAGCCGGGGAGGAGTACTTC. It yields the protein CASSLDVTAGEEYF.